This T cell receptor (beta chain) was captured by sequencing in a study of blood T cell repertoires in COVID-19. Study in general: The study drew acute and convalescent COVID-19 samples from the United States, Italy and Spain.

This clone has just a few counts. How the authors handled the data: Amplification with reference gene primers provided the estimates of nucleated cell counts. Libraries were prepared by immunoSEQ multiplex PCR; TCRdb keeps only in-frame clonotypes and omits some of them. From that table come the V and J calls and clone size; the DNA was used to work out D and trimming. This table holds approximately 200,000 clones, 65% to 85% found once. The CDR3 sequence is 12 residues long. V was clipped by 2 bases and J by 9 bases, with 13 bases between them. The germline V gene encodes CDR1 GTSNPN and CDR2 SVGIG (reference sequence).

The rearrangement links TRBV30 to TRBJ1-1; D remains ambiguous. The sequenced material came from PBMCs or T cells enriched from blood (not recorded which). This TCR came from a woman aged 40 to 55 with acute COVID-19. The CDR3 protein is CAWSLGSTQAFF. The DNA for the CDR3 is TGTGCCTGGAGTTTGGGCTCAACCCAAGCTTTCTTT.